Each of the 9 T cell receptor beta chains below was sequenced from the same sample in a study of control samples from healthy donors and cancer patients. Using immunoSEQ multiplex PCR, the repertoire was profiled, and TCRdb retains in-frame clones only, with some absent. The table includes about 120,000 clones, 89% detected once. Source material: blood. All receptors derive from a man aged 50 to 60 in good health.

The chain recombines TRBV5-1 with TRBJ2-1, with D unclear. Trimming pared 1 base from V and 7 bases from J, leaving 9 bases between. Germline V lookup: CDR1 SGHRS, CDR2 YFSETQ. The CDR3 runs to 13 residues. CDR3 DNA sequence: TGCGCCAGCAGCTTGTACTGGGCAAATGAGCAGTTCTTC. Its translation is CASSLYWANEQFF.

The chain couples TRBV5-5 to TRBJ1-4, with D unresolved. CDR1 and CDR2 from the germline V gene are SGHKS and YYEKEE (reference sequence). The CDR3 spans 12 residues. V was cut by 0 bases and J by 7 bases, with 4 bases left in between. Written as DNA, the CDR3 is TGTGCCAGCAGCTTGGGACCTGAAAAACTGTTTTTT. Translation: CASSLGPEKLFF.

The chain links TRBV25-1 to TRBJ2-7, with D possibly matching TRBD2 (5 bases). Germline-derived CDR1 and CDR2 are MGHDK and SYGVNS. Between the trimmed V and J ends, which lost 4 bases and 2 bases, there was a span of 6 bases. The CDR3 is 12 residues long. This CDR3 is CASSAEAYEQYF. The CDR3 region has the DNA TGTGCCAGCAGTGCGGAGGCCTACGAGCAGTACTTC.

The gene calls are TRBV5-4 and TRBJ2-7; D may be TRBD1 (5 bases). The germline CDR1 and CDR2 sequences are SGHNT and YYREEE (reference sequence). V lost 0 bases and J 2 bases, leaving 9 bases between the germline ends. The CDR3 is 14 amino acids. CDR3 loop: CASSLAGLTYEQYF. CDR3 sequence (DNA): TGTGCCAGCAGCTTGGCAGGGTTAACCTACGAGCAGTACTTC.

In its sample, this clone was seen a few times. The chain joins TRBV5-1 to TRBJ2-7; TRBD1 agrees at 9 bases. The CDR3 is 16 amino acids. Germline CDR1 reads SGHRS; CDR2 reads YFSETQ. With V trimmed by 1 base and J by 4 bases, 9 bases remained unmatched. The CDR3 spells CASSLPRTGEAYEQYF. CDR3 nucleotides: TGCGCCAGCAGCTTGCCTCGGACAGGGGAGGCTTACGAGCAGTACTTC. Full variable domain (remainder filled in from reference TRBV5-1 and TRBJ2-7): KAGVTQTPRYLIKTRGQQVTLSCSPISGHRSVSWYQQTPGQGLQFLFEYFSETQRNKGNFPGRFSGRQFSNSRSEMNVSTLELGDSALYLCASSLPRTGEAYEQYFGPGTRLTVT.

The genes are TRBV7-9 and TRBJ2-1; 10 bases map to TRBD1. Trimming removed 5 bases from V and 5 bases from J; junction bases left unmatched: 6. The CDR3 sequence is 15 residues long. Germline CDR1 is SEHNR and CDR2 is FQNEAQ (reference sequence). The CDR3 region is CASSLRTGGDNEQFF. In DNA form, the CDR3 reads TGTGCCAGCAGCCTTCGGACAGGGGGGGACAATGAGCAGTTCTTC.

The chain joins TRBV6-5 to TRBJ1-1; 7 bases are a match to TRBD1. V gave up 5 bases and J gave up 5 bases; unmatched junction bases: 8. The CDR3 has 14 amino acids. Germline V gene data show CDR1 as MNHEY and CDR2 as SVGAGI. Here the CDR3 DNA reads TGTGCCAGCAGTAACCGACAGGGAGGAACTGAAGCTTTCTTT. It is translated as CASSNRQGGTEAFF.

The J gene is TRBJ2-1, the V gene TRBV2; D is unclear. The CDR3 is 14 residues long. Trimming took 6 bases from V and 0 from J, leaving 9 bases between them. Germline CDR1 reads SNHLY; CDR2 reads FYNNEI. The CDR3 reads CASRAVFSYNEQFF. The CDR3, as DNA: TGTGCCAGCAGGGCGGTGTTCTCCTACAATGAGCAGTTCTTC.

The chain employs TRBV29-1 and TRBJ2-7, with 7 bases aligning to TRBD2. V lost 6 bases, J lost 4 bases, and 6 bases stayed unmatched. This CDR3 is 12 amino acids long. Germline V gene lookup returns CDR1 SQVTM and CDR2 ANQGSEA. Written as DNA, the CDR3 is TGCAGCGTCGGCAGGGAGGGATACGAGCAGTACTTC. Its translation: CSVGREGYEQYF.